Below, 30 T cell receptor beta chains from the same sample are listed, as sequenced in a study of T cell repertoires in ileal Crohn's disease. The time point was: neoterminal ileum biopsy at postoperative endoscopy, about 6 months after surgery. Only in-frame clones appear in the TCRdb table, and some are missing; sequencing was by immunoSEQ multiplex PCR. The top ten clones hold about an eighth of a sample with roughly 3,900 clones, about 73% of them seen once. Sequences were obtained from ileal tissue. The receptors here all came from an adult with Crohn's disease.

The V and J genes are TRBV11-2 and TRBJ2-1, with 9 bases fitting TRBD2. Germline V gene data show CDR1 as SGHAT and CDR2 as FQNNGV. The CDR3 has 17 amino acids. After removal of 2 bases from V and 5 bases from J, the junction contained 10 bases not matched to a gene. CDR3 amino acids: CASSLRASGVVDNEQFF. The CDR3 DNA sequence: TGTGCCAGCAGCTTAAGGGCTAGCGGGGTAGTGGACAATGAGCAGTTCTTC.

This chain connects TRBV27 to TRBJ2-3; the D gene is possibly TRBD2 (5 bases). V was cut by 5 bases and J by 4 bases, with 16 bases left in between. Germline CDR1 reads MNHEY; CDR2 reads SMNVEV (reference sequence). The CDR3 runs to 15 residues. This CDR3 is CASSRGPGGSDTQYF. DNA for the CDR3: TGTGCCAGCAGTCGCGGGCCGGGTGGCTCAGATACGCAGTATTTT.

The chain joins TRBV7-2 to TRBJ2-1; tentative D call: TRBD2 (7 bases). Germline V gene data show CDR1 as SGHTA and CDR2 as FQGNSA. V was cut by 6 bases and J by 9 bases, with 18 bases left in between. There are 14 residues in the CDR3. The CDR3 loop reads CASRRGGGRSEQFF. The CDR3 coding sequence is TGTGCCAGCAGGAGGGGGGGTGGTAGAAGTGAGCAGTTCTTC.

The chain links TRBV18 to TRBJ2-3, with TRBD1 matching over 9 bases. This CDR3 region has 14 residues. Per germline, CDR1 KGHSH and CDR2 LQKENI. The V gene end was trimmed by 5 bases and the J gene end by 5 bases; junction bases not matched to a gene: 5. The CDR3 is CASSSDRGKDTQYF. CDR3 bases: TGTGCCAGCTCATCGGACAGGGGAAAAGATACGCAGTATTTT.

V usage is TRBV28 and J usage is TRBJ1-1; unclear D gene. Germline CDR1 reads MDHEN; CDR2 reads SYDVKM. The CDR3 covers 13 residues. The ends were cut back, 11 bases at V and 0 bases at J, with 13 bases in the middle. DNA of the CDR3: TGTGCCTATAGCCCCAGCATGAACACTGAAGCTTTCTTT. This encodes CAYSPSMNTEAFF.

This clone was counted a single time. DNA of the CDR3: TGTGCCAGCTCTCGCCCTGCCTATACCGGGGAGCTGTTTTTT. Translating it yields CASSRPAYTGELFF. The chain is built from TRBV7-9 and TRBJ2-2; D gene unclear. Germline CDR1 reads SEHNR; CDR2 reads FQNEAQ (reference sequence). V shed 8 bases and J shed 5 bases, with 15 bases lying between them. This CDR3 has 14 amino acids.

The rearrangement joins TRBV2 to TRBJ2-5, with TRBD2 identical over 11 bases. The CDR3 is made up of 14 amino acids. CDR1 and CDR2 from the germline V gene are SNHLY and FYNNEI. After removal of 6 bases from V and 4 bases from J, the junction contained 4 bases not matched to a gene. The CDR3 bases are TGTGCCAGCAGGGGGGGGACTAGCGGAGAGACCCAGTACTTC. This codes for CASRGGTSGETQYF.

The chain uses TRBV29-1 and TRBJ1-2, with TRBD1 matching 8 bases. Germline loops: CDR1 SQVTM, CDR2 ANQGSEA. The V and J ends lost 6 bases and 5 bases, in that order; junction bases with no gene match: 11. This CDR3 region has 14 residues. The CDR3 protein is CSVQPGQGGYGYTF. The CDR3 DNA sequence: TGCAGCGTACAGCCTGGACAGGGCGGGTATGGCTACACCTTC.

CDR3 amino acids: CASSQDLSVGGNYGYTF. CDR3 in DNA: TGTGCCAGCAGCCAAGATCTATCGGTCGGAGGAAACTATGGCTACACCTTC. V usage is TRBV4-2 and J usage is TRBJ1-2; unclear D gene. Between the trimmed V and J ends, which lost 0 bases and 2 bases, there was a span of 16 bases. Germline lookup yields CDR1 LGHNA and CDR2 YNFKEQ. The CDR3 spans 17 residues.

The J gene is TRBJ1-2, the V gene TRBV19; 7 bases line up with TRBD1. J lost 8 bases, V lost 5 bases, and 11 bases had no gene match. Looked up from germline, CDR1 is LNHDA and CDR2 is SQIVND (reference sequence). This CDR3 has 14 amino acids. The CDR3 sequence is CASSPGTVILGYTF. Here the CDR3 DNA reads TGTGCCAGTAGTCCCGGGACAGTAATACTCGGCTACACCTTC.

This chain joins TRBV7-3 and TRBJ1-2; the D is unclear. The CDR3 consists of 13 residues. CDR1 and CDR2 from the germline V gene are SGHTA and FQGTGA. Trimming removed 5 bases from V and 8 bases from J, with 15 bases in between. For the CDR3, the DNA is TGTGCCAGCAGCCCTTCGGGAGGGAACGGCTACACCTTC. Translating gives CASSPSGGNGYTF.

This sequence joins TRBV19 and TRBJ2-1; D uncertain. V shed 5 bases and J shed 4 bases, with 6 bases lying between them. Per germline, CDR1 LNHDA and CDR2 SQIVND (reference sequence). The CDR3 runs 12 residues. In DNA, the CDR3 is TGTGCCAGTAGTCCCGGTTACAATGAGCAGTTCTTC. Translated: CASSPGYNEQFF.

This sequence joins TRBV2 and TRBJ2-1; TRBD1 might be the D (8 bases). Germline V gene data show CDR1 as SNHLY and CDR2 as FYNNEI. V dropped 3 bases and J dropped 7 bases, with 19 bases sitting between them. This CDR3 has 16 residues. CDR3: CASSDIGQGAGNEQFF. CDR3 sequence (DNA): TGTGCCAGCAGTGACATAGGACAGGGAGCGGGAAATGAGCAGTTCTTC.

CDR3 nucleotide sequence: TGTGCCAGTAGAGGAGGGGACAGAGACTATGGCTACACCTTC. It translates to CASRGGDRDYGYTF. The rearrangement joins TRBV19 to TRBJ1-2; 7 bases align to TRBD1. Germline values: CDR1 LNHDA, CDR2 SQIVND (reference sequence). The CDR3 runs to 14 residues. V trimming: 6 bases; J trimming: 3 bases; junction bases outside the gene matches: 7.

The chain has TRBV7-3 and TRBJ2-3, with TRBD2 matching 8 bases. The CDR3 runs to 16 residues. V shed 5 bases and J 5 bases; nucleotides not matched to a gene: 12. Germline V gene lookup returns CDR1 SGHTA and CDR2 FQGTGA. CDR3 bases: TGTGCCAGCAGCGTCAGCGCTACGGGGGGGCAAGATACGCAGTATTTT. The encoded protein is CASSVSATGGQDTQYF.

This clone was recorded only once. The rearrangement uses TRBV5-1 and TRBJ2-3, with D maybe TRBD2 (6 bases). Germline assignment: CDR1 SGHRS and CDR2 YFSETQ. This CDR3 is 16 amino acids long. V was cut by 3 bases and J by 1 base, with 15 bases left in between. The CDR3 coding sequence is TGCGCCAGCAGCTCGATTCCTAGCGTTGGCACAGATACGCAGTATTTT. Its translation is CASSSIPSVGTDTQYF.

The chain combines TRBV19 with TRBJ2-3, with 15 nucleotides matching TRBD2. The V and J ends lost 4 bases and 0 bases, in that order; junction bases with no gene match: 8. The CDR3 contains 19 residues. In germline, CDR1 is LNHDA, CDR2 SQIVND (reference sequence). The chain's CDR3 is CASSKGGLAGGSSTDTQYF. For the CDR3, the DNA is TGTGCCAGTAGTAAGGGGGGACTAGCGGGGGGTTCTAGCACAGATACGCAGTATTTT.

The chain uses TRBV5-6 and TRBJ1-1, with 11 nucleotides matching TRBD1. The CDR3 extends over 15 amino acids. CDR1 and CDR2 (germline): SGHDT, YYEEEE. J was trimmed by 4 bases and V by 4 bases; bases with no gene match: 6. The CDR3 DNA sequence: TGTGCCAGCAGCCACAGGGGGACAGGGGGCACTGAAGCTTTCTTT. As protein: CASSHRGTGGTEAFF.

The J gene is TRBJ2-5, the V gene TRBV7-2; TRBD2 matches 10 bases. CDR1 SGHTA and CDR2 FQGNSA come from the germline V gene. The CDR3 is 16 amino acids. V was clipped by 6 bases and J by 7 bases; unmatched bases: 14. Written as DNA, the CDR3 is TGTGCCAGCAGGTCCCGTCAAAGCGGGGGGGTGGGGACCCAGTACTTC. Its translation: CASRSRQSGGVGTQYF.

This rearrangement joins TRBV18 to TRBJ1-6; the D is unclear. V lost 3 bases and J lost 8, with 11 bases in between. CDR3 size: 14 residues. Germline V CDR1 and CDR2: KGHSH, LQKENI. In DNA form, the CDR3 reads TGTGCCAGCTCACCCATAAGCCGGGATTCACCCCTCCACTTT. This gives the protein CASSPISRDSPLHF. Combining the CDR3 with reference TRBV18 and TRBJ1-6 gives the whole variable domain NAGVMQNPRHLVRRRGQEARLRCSPMKGHSHVYWYRQLPEEGLKFMVYLQKENIIDESGMPKERFSAEFPKEGPSILRIQQVVRGDSAAYFCASSPISRDSPLHFGNGTRLTVT.

This chain connects TRBV27 to TRBJ2-2; the match to TRBD2 covers 7 bases. Germline-derived CDR1 and CDR2 are MNHEY and SMNVEV (reference sequence). The V gene end was trimmed by 7 bases and the J gene end by 6 bases; junction bases not matched to a gene: 8. The CDR3 has 14 amino acids. The CDR3 spells CASTLRRGAGELFF. The CDR3 nucleotides read TGTGCCAGCACCCTTAGACGGGGGGCCGGGGAGCTGTTTTTT.

The V call is TRBV4-3, the J call TRBJ2-6, with D unclear. The germline CDR1 and CDR2 sequences are LGHNA and YSLEER. The CDR3 runs to 16 residues. V was shortened by 5 bases and J by 1 base, with 12 bases between the two germline ends. The CDR3 loop is CASSSIVNSGANVLTF. As DNA, the CDR3 is TGCGCCAGCAGCTCTATTGTAAATTCTGGGGCCAACGTCCTGACTTTC.

CDR3 sequence reads: CASSHGQGSNIQYF. CDR3 bases: TGTGCCAGTAGCCACGGACAGGGGTCAAACATTCAGTACTTC. The V call is TRBV19, the J call TRBJ2-4; 9 bases line up with TRBD1. Germline CDR1 is LNHDA and CDR2 is SQIVND (reference sequence). The V gene end was trimmed by 6 bases and the J gene end by 6 bases; junction bases not matched to a gene: 6. The CDR3 sequence is 14 residues long.

J is TRBJ1-5 and V is TRBV9; 10 nucleotides align to TRBD1. This CDR3 region has 15 residues. After removal of 4 bases from V and 7 bases from J, the junction contained 8 bases not matched to a gene. The germline V gene has CDR1 SGDLS and CDR2 YYNGEE. CDR3 DNA: TGTGCCAGCAGCCCGACAGGGGGCGATCACCAGCCCCAGCATTTT. It encodes CASSPTGGDHQPQHF. The variable domain in full, with the rest retrieved from reference TRBV9 and TRBJ1-5, is DSGVTQTPKHLITATGQRVTLRCSPRSGDLSVYWYQQSLDQGLQFLIQYYNGEERAKGNILERFSAQQFPDLHSELNLSSLELGDSALYFCASSPTGGDHQPQHFGDGTRLSIL.

The rearrangement uses TRBV4-3 and TRBJ2-2; TRBD2 agrees at 11 bases. Germline assignment: CDR1 LGHNA and CDR2 YSLEER. This CDR3 has 16 residues. The V gene end was trimmed by 0 bases and the J gene end by 9 bases; junction bases not matched to a gene: 6. The CDR3 coding sequence is TGCGCCAGCAGCCAAGAGTTTCGACTAGCGGGGAGGGAGCTGTTTTTT. It is translated as CASSQEFRLAGRELFF.

This rearrangement joins TRBV11-2 to TRBJ1-1; 8 nucleotides align to TRBD1. Germline lookup yields CDR1 SGHAT and CDR2 FQNNGV. The trim removed 5 bases at V and 3 bases at J, leaving 8 bases unmatched. This CDR3 contains 15 residues. The CDR3: CASSIVTGVDTEAFF. In DNA, the CDR3 is TGTGCCAGCAGCATCGTGACAGGGGTGGACACTGAAGCTTTCTTT.

The chain uses TRBV7-6 and TRBJ2-5; TRBD1 matches at 7 bases. This CDR3 contains 16 residues. The V and J ends lost 5 bases and 3 bases, in that order; junction bases with no gene match: 12. The germline V gene has CDR1 SGHVS and CDR2 FNYEAQ. The CDR3, as DNA: TGTGCCAGCAGCGCCGCCCAGGGGGTCCCAGAAGAGACCCAGTACTTC. Translated: CASSAAQGVPEETQYF.

V is TRBV19 and J is TRBJ1-1, with D unclear. Germline-derived CDR1 and CDR2 are LNHDA and SQIVND (reference sequence). CDR3 length: 15 amino acids. V was trimmed by 3 bases and J by 4 bases, leaving 15 bases between them. The CDR3: CASSIAGWGTTEAFF. CDR3 DNA: TGTGCCAGTAGTATCGCGGGATGGGGTACCACTGAAGCTTTCTTT.

The rearrangement links TRBV15 to TRBJ2-7, with TRBD1 matching over 8 bases. From germline, CDR1 is LNHNV and CDR2 YYDKDF (reference sequence). The V gene end was trimmed by 3 bases and the J gene end by 0 bases; junction bases not matched to a gene: 7. The CDR3 runs 16 residues. The CDR3 loop reads CATSRGSDRDSYEQYF. In DNA, the CDR3 is TGTGCCACCAGCAGGGGGTCGGACAGGGACTCCTACGAGCAGTACTTC.

This chain connects TRBV19 to TRBJ1-5, with D perhaps matching TRBD1 (5 bases). Trimming stripped 7 bases from V and 7 bases from J, with 17 bases between. Germline CDR1 LNHDA, CDR2 SQIVND (reference sequence). The CDR3 covers 14 residues. The CDR3 DNA is TGTGCCAGTACCTATATAGGGGTCGGGCAGCCCCAGCATTTT. It codes for CASTYIGVGQPQHF.